The sequence of this T cell receptor (beta chain) was determined in a study of glioma-infiltrating T cells. Study results and caveats: Very few CDR3 sequences were shared between tissue and blood.

Trimming took 1 base from V and 1 from J, leaving 8 bases between them. This CDR3 contains 15 residues. CDR1 is SGHVS and CDR2 is FQNEAQ in the germline V gene. Using RNA template, CDR3s of TCR alpha and beta were amplified with iRepertoire arm-PCR. TCRdb processed the multiplex PCR reads anew with MiXCR; each CDR3 protein has one entry. The sample holds around 150,000 distinct CDR3 sequences, approximately 40% seen once. On this clonotype: Its target is unknown.

The V gene is TRBV7-8, the J gene TRBJ1-5; D unresolved. Sample: glioma tissue, nonneoplastic brain tissue, or PBMCs (not recorded which). The receptor comes from a human donor with low-grade glioma or glioblastoma, undergoing nonglioma brain surgery, or in good health (not recorded which). CDR3: CASSLVGRSNQPQHF. CDR3 nucleotide sequence: TGTGCCAGCAGCTTAGTAGGTAGAAGCAATCAGCCCCAGCATTTT.